One and the same sample provided the 4 T cell receptor beta chains below, sequenced in a study of spatial heterogeneity in lung cancer. MiXCR, run by TCRdb on the 5' RACE reads, gives a single entry per CDR3 protein. Of about 43,000 distinct CDR3 sequences listed, about 22% are singletons. As for time point: blood at routine non-recurrence follow-up after resection. The material was PBMCs, obtained at follow-up. The receptors shown here come from a female donor with early-stage non-small cell lung cancer.

Ten or more counts support this clonotype. The chain combines TRBV12-5 with TRBJ2-1; D gene uncertain. The CDR3 spans 13 residues. Germline lookup yields CDR1 LGHNT and CDR2 FRNRAP. V lost 0 bases to trimming and J lost 9 bases, with 9 bases between them. The CDR3 spells CASGLVRFSEQFF. The CDR3 DNA sequence: TGTGCTAGTGGTTTGGTACGGTTTTCTGAGCAGTTCTTC.

The chain employs TRBV7-9 and TRBJ1-1, with D perhaps TRBD1 (6 bases). The CDR3 spans 14 residues. Germline V gives CDR1 SEHNR, CDR2 FQNEAQ (reference sequence). V lost 5 bases and J lost 0, with 10 bases in between. This CDR3 reads CASSIDRLNTEAFF. CDR3 DNA: TGTGCCAGCAGCATTGACAGGCTGAACACTGAAGCTTTCTTT.

This clonotype was observed many times. This chain uses TRBV7-6 with TRBJ1-3, with D perhaps TRBD1 (5 bases). The CDR3 length is 16 residues. The germline V gene has CDR1 SGHVS and CDR2 FNYEAQ. V lost 1 base to trimming and J lost 0 bases, with 10 bases between them. The CDR3: CASSLGDDSSGNTIYF. CDR3 DNA: TGTGCCAGCAGCTTAGGTGACGACAGCTCTGGAAACACCATATATTTT.

CDR3 amino acids: CASSSTGFAEAFF. The CDR3 DNA sequence: TGTGCCAGCAGCTCGACAGGGTTCGCTGAAGCTTTCTTT. The rearrangement links TRBV11-2 to TRBJ1-1; 7 positions agree with TRBD1. CDR3 length: 13 residues. Germline CDR1 reads SGHAT; CDR2 reads FQNNGV. Trimming took 4 bases from V and 6 from J; bases not matched to a gene: 5.